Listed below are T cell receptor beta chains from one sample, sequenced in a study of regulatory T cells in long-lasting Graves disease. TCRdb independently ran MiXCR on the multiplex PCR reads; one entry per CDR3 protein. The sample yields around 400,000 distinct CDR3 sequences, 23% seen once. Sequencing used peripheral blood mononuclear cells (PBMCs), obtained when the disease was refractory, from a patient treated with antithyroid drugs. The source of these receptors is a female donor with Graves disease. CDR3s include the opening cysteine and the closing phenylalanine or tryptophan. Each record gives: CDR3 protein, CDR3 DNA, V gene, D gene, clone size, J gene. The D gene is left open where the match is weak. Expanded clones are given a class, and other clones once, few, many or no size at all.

CDR3 protein: CASRAGTYEQYF; CDR3 DNA: TGTGCCAGCAGAGCGGGAACTTACGAGCAGTACTTC; V gene: TRBV28; D gene: TRBD2; clone size: many; J gene: TRBJ2-7
CDR3 protein: CSAKLAGALYEQYF; CDR3 DNA: TGCAGTGCTAAATTAGCGGGAGCACTCTACGAGCAGTACTTC; V gene: TRBV20-1; D gene: TRBD2; clone size: many; J gene: TRBJ2-7
CDR3 protein: CASSPRTGGYQETQYF; CDR3 DNA: TGTGCCAGTAGTCCGCGGACAGGGGGGTACCAAGAGACCCAGTACTTC; V gene: TRBV19; D gene: TRBD1; clone size: -; J gene: TRBJ2-5
CDR3 protein: CSARGAGSGNNYGYTF; CDR3 DNA: TGCAGTGCTAGAGGGGCGGGGTCAGGGAATAACTATGGCTACACCTTC; V gene: TRBV20-1; D gene: -; clone size: -; J gene: TRBJ1-2
CDR3 protein: CASSLGTRDYEQYF; CDR3 DNA: TGTGCCAGCAGTTTAGGGACTAGGGACTACGAGCAGTACTTC; V gene: TRBV28; D gene: TRBD2; clone size: -; J gene: TRBJ2-7
CDR3 protein: CSARDPTTTSGSSEQYF; CDR3 DNA: TGCAGTGCTAGAGATCCTACCACGACTAGCGGGAGTTCCGAGCAGTACTTC; V gene: TRBV20-1; D gene: TRBD2; clone size: few; J gene: TRBJ2-7
CDR3 protein: CASRGTLKQGAHIQYF; CDR3 DNA: TGTGCCAGCAGGGGCACCCTGAAACAGGGGGCGCACATTCAGTACTTC; V gene: TRBV3-1; D gene: TRBD1; clone size: -; J gene: TRBJ2-4
CDR3 protein: CASSSDTSGNTIYF; CDR3 DNA: TGTGCCAGCAGTTCGGACACCTCTGGAAACACCATATATTTT; V gene: TRBV28; D gene: -; clone size: many; J gene: TRBJ1-3
CDR3 protein: CASRTVNNSPLHF; CDR3 DNA: TGTGCCAGCAGGACAGTAAATAATTCACCCCTCCACTTT; V gene: TRBV27; D gene: -; clone size: few; J gene: TRBJ1-6
CDR3 protein: CASSELTGAGYTF; CDR3 DNA: TGTGCCAGCAGTGAACTGACAGGGGCTGGCTACACCTTC; V gene: TRBV6-1; D gene: TRBD1; clone size: many; J gene: TRBJ1-2
CDR3 protein: CATDGGLHSPLHF; CDR3 DNA: TGTGCCACCGATGGGGGCCTTCATTCACCCCTCCACTTT; V gene: TRBV19; D gene: -; clone size: -; J gene: TRBJ1-6
CDR3 protein: CASSQDKLAKNIQYF; CDR3 DNA: TGTGCCAGCAGCCAAGATAAGTTAGCCAAAAACATTCAGTACTTC; V gene: TRBV4-2; D gene: -; clone size: -; J gene: TRBJ2-4
CDR3 protein: CSARKTSGNLLLETQYF; CDR3 DNA: TGCAGTGCTAGAAAGACTAGCGGGAACTTACTTCTAGAGACCCAGTACTTC; V gene: TRBV20-1; D gene: TRBD2; clone size: many; J gene: TRBJ2-5
CDR3 protein: CATTVATGAGGNTIYF; CDR3 DNA: TGTGCCACAACCGTCGCGACAGGGGCGGGTGGAAACACCATATATTTT; V gene: TRBV15; D gene: TRBD1; clone size: few; J gene: TRBJ1-3
CDR3 protein: CASKGQAVGSTDTQYF; CDR3 DNA: TGTGCCTCGAAAGGGCAGGCGGTGGGGAGCACAGATACGCAGTATTTT; V gene: TRBV15; D gene: -; clone size: once; J gene: TRBJ2-3
CDR3 protein: CASSSPEGRGFEQYF; CDR3 DNA: TGTGCCAGCAGTTCCCCGGAGGGAAGGGGTTTTGAGCAGTACTTC; V gene: TRBV28; D gene: -; clone size: few; J gene: TRBJ2-7
CDR3 protein: CASTRVGYTF; CDR3 DNA: TGTGCCAGCACCCGGGTTGGCTACACCTTC; V gene: TRBV2; D gene: -; clone size: many; J gene: TRBJ1-2
CDR3 protein: CSATISRGGGYTF; CDR3 DNA: TGCAGTGCTACCATTAGCAGGGGCGGTGGCTACACCTTC; V gene: TRBV20-1; D gene: -; clone size: -; J gene: TRBJ1-2
CDR3 protein: CASSFFQRGRGRGGYTF; CDR3 DNA: TGTGCCAGCAGTTTTTTCCAACGGGGCAGGGGGCGAGGAGGCTACACCTTC; V gene: TRBV28; D gene: TRBD1; clone size: many; J gene: TRBJ1-2
CDR3 protein: CASSVGAGNTEAFF; CDR3 DNA: TGTGCCAGCAGCGTAGGAGCAGGGAACACTGAAGCTTTCTTT; V gene: TRBV9; D gene: -; clone size: many; J gene: TRBJ1-1
CDR3 protein: CASSLRWDSTYEQYF; CDR3 DNA: TGCGCCAGCAGCTTGAGGTGGGACAGTACCTACGAGCAGTACTTC; V gene: TRBV5-1; D gene: TRBD1; clone size: -; J gene: TRBJ2-7
CDR3 protein: CASSYGNNQPQHF; CDR3 DNA: TGTGCCAGCAGTTACGGGAACAATCAGCCCCAGCATTTT; V gene: TRBV6-5; D gene: -; clone size: many; J gene: TRBJ1-5
CDR3 protein: CSAKGTEAFF; CDR3 DNA: TGCAGTGCCAAGGGGACTGAAGCTTTCTTT; V gene: TRBV20-1; D gene: -; clone size: many; J gene: TRBJ1-1
CDR3 protein: CASRTGGANEQYF; CDR3 DNA: TGTGCCAGTCGGACAGGGGGAGCAAACGAGCAGTACTTC; V gene: TRBV28; D gene: TRBD1; clone size: many; J gene: TRBJ2-7
CDR3 protein: CASSEVLEQSEKLFF; CDR3 DNA: TGTGCCAGCAGTGAAGTCCTTGAACAGTCTGAAAAACTGTTTTTT; V gene: TRBV6-1; D gene: -; clone size: many; J gene: TRBJ1-4
CDR3 protein: CASKPPRDSYNEQFF; CDR3 DNA: TGTGCCAGCAAGCCCCCCCGCGACTCCTACAATGAGCAGTTCTTC; V gene: TRBV28; D gene: -; clone size: -; J gene: TRBJ2-1
CDR3 protein: CASSRDRGTYNEQFF; CDR3 DNA: TGTGCCAGCAGCAGGGACAGGGGGACCTACAATGAGCAGTTCTTC; V gene: TRBV7-2; D gene: TRBD1; clone size: few; J gene: TRBJ2-1
CDR3 protein: CASNLRQGTGELFF; CDR3 DNA: TGCGCCAGCAATCTTCGACAGGGAACCGGGGAGCTGTTTTTT; V gene: TRBV5-1; D gene: TRBD1; clone size: -; J gene: TRBJ2-2
CDR3 protein: CSVVGRPFTEAFF; CDR3 DNA: TGCAGCGTTGTAGGACGGCCTTTCACTGAAGCTTTCTTT; V gene: TRBV29-1; D gene: -; clone size: -; J gene: TRBJ1-1
CDR3 protein: CASSLQAGRTGANVLTF; CDR3 DNA: TGTGCCAGCAGCTTGCAGGCTGGACGAACTGGGGCCAACGTCCTGACTTTC; V gene: TRBV5-5; D gene: -; clone size: -; J gene: TRBJ2-6
CDR3 protein: CASSPRGGREKLFF; CDR3 DNA: TGTGCCAGCAGCCCTCGGGGAGGGCGGGAAAAACTGTTTTTT; V gene: TRBV5-4; D gene: -; clone size: few; J gene: TRBJ1-4
CDR3 protein: CASSLQDNSPLHF; CDR3 DNA: TGTGCCAGCAGCTTACAGGATAATTCACCCCTCCACTTT; V gene: TRBV7-9; D gene: -; clone size: -; J gene: TRBJ1-6
CDR3 protein: CASGRTGGRYEQYF; CDR3 DNA: TGTGCCAGCGGGAGGACAGGGGGTAGGTACGAGCAGTACTTC; V gene: TRBV28; D gene: TRBD1; clone size: -; J gene: TRBJ2-7
CDR3 protein: CASSTSTSSYEQYF; CDR3 DNA: TGTGCCAGCAGTACAAGTACGAGCTCCTACGAGCAGTACTTC; V gene: TRBV9; D gene: -; clone size: many; J gene: TRBJ2-7
CDR3 protein: CASSVDFGTAPITYF; CDR3 DNA: TGTGCCAGCAGTGTAGACTTCGGCACAGCGCCCATTACGTACTTC; V gene: TRBV11-2; D gene: -; clone size: many; J gene: TRBJ2-7
CDR3 protein: CASGLGLDTGELFF; CDR3 DNA: TGTGCTAGTGGTCTTGGACTGGACACCGGGGAGCTGTTTTTT; V gene: TRBV12-5; D gene: -; clone size: many; J gene: TRBJ2-2
CDR3 protein: CAISGPGQGYGYTF; CDR3 DNA: TGTGCCATCAGTGGGCCGGGACAGGGCTATGGCTACACCTTC; V gene: TRBV10-3; D gene: TRBD1; clone size: many; J gene: TRBJ1-2
CDR3 protein: CASSQEPGLGFGEQYF; CDR3 DNA: TGCGCCAGCAGCCAAGAGCCGGGACTGGGATTCGGCGAGCAGTACTTC; V gene: TRBV5-1; D gene: -; clone size: -; J gene: TRBJ2-7
CDR3 protein: CASKASRQTNTEAFF; CDR3 DNA: TGTGCCAGCAAAGCCTCGCGACAGACCAACACTGAAGCTTTCTTT; V gene: TRBV6-1; D gene: -; clone size: many; J gene: TRBJ1-1
CDR3 protein: CASSPGQVGNYGYTF; CDR3 DNA: TGTGCCAGCAGTCCCGGACAGGTGGGGAACTATGGCTACACCTTC; V gene: TRBV28; D gene: TRBD1; clone size: many; J gene: TRBJ1-2
CDR3 protein: CASSQGIVNTEAFF; CDR3 DNA: TGTGCCAGCAGCCAGGGGATTGTGAACACTGAAGCTTTCTTT; V gene: TRBV3-1; D gene: -; clone size: few; J gene: TRBJ1-1
CDR3 protein: CASSLDKDSNQPQHF; CDR3 DNA: TGTGCCAGCAGCCTGGACAAAGATAGCAATCAGCCCCAGCATTTT; V gene: TRBV5-4; D gene: -; clone size: -; J gene: TRBJ1-5
CDR3 protein: CASSFGTGGAGYTF; CDR3 DNA: TGTGCCAGCAGTTTCGGGACAGGGGGTGCTGGCTACACCTTC; V gene: TRBV12-3/TRBV12-4; D gene: TRBD1; clone size: many; J gene: TRBJ1-2
CDR3 protein: CAWSFRGFNEKLFF; CDR3 DNA: TGTGCCTGGAGTTTCCGGGGGTTTAATGAAAAACTGTTTTTT; V gene: TRBV30; D gene: -; clone size: -; J gene: TRBJ1-4
CDR3 protein: CSVGARDSSYEQYF; CDR3 DNA: TGCAGCGTTGGCGCCCGGGACAGCTCCTACGAGCAGTACTTC; V gene: TRBV29-1; D gene: TRBD1; clone size: -; J gene: TRBJ2-7
CDR3 protein: CASSASGVPYEQYF; CDR3 DNA: TGTGCCAGCAGCGCGTCAGGGGTGCCCTACGAGCAGTACTTC; V gene: TRBV9; D gene: -; clone size: few; J gene: TRBJ2-7
CDR3 protein: CASSQGTVRVEQYF; CDR3 DNA: TGTGCCAGCAGCCAAGGGACAGTTCGGGTCGAGCAGTACTTC; V gene: TRBV3-1; D gene: -; clone size: -; J gene: TRBJ2-7
CDR3 protein: CASSVARGEKDEKLFF; CDR3 DNA: TGTGCCAGCAGCGTAGCCAGGGGGGAGAAGGATGAAAAACTGTTTTTT; V gene: TRBV9; D gene: TRBD1; clone size: -; J gene: TRBJ1-4
CDR3 protein: CSAFRRGDAETQYF; CDR3 DNA: TGCAGCGCCTTTCGCCGGGGGGACGCAGAGACCCAGTACTTC; V gene: TRBV29-1; D gene: TRBD2; clone size: many; J gene: TRBJ2-5
CDR3 protein: CSAPRQGAGTEAFF; CDR3 DNA: TGCAGTGCTCCAAGACAGGGGGCGGGCACTGAAGCTTTCTTT; V gene: TRBV20-1; D gene: TRBD1; clone size: -; J gene: TRBJ1-1
CDR3 protein: CASSLGRSTGTQYF; CDR3 DNA: TGTGCCAGCAGTTTGGGGAGGTCAACGGGGACCCAGTACTTC; V gene: TRBV12-3/TRBV12-4; D gene: -; clone size: -; J gene: TRBJ2-5
CDR3 protein: CAGSRTDYEQYF; CDR3 DNA: TGTGCCGGCAGTCGGACAGACTACGAGCAGTACTTC; V gene: TRBV12-3/TRBV12-4; D gene: -; clone size: few; J gene: TRBJ2-7
CDR3 protein: CASSKDRGQETQYF; CDR3 DNA: TGTGCCAGCAGCAAGGACAGGGGGCAAGAGACCCAGTACTTC; V gene: TRBV2; D gene: TRBD1; clone size: many; J gene: TRBJ2-5
CDR3 protein: CASSKDRGRLNYGYTF; CDR3 DNA: TGTGCCAGCAGTAAGGACAGGGGGCGATTGAACTATGGCTACACCTTC; V gene: TRBV6-1; D gene: TRBD1; clone size: many; J gene: TRBJ1-2
CDR3 protein: CASSGSVMGELFF; CDR3 DNA: TGTGCCAGCAGTGGTAGTGTCATGGGGGAGCTGTTTTTT; V gene: TRBV12-3/TRBV12-4; D gene: -; clone size: few; J gene: TRBJ2-2
CDR3 protein: CASSLVDTSREQYF; CDR3 DNA: TGTGCCAGCAGCTTAGTGGATACGAGTCGCGAGCAGTACTTC; V gene: TRBV7-2; D gene: -; clone size: few; J gene: TRBJ2-7
CDR3 protein: CASIERQGNTGELFF; CDR3 DNA: TGTGCCAGCATTGAAAGACAGGGGAACACCGGGGAGCTGTTTTTT; V gene: TRBV28; D gene: TRBD1; clone size: many; J gene: TRBJ2-2
CDR3 protein: CASSPVARVYGYTF; CDR3 DNA: TGCGCCAGCAGCCCCGTCGCCAGGGTATATGGCTACACCTTC; V gene: TRBV5-1; D gene: -; clone size: few; J gene: TRBJ1-2
CDR3 protein: CASRTGGDEKLFF; CDR3 DNA: TGTGCCAGTCGGACAGGAGGGGATGAAAAACTGTTTTTT; V gene: TRBV19; D gene: TRBD1; clone size: few; J gene: TRBJ1-4